Presented here are 7 T cell receptor beta chains from one specimen sequenced in a study of blood T cell repertoires in COVID-19. Assay: immunoSEQ multiplex PCR; the TCRdb copy retains only in-frame clones and omits some. The sample contains a few hundred thousand clones, roughly 85% of which appear only once. Sequencing was done on a sample of peripheral blood. The source of these receptors is a man aged 35 to 55 with acute or convalescent COVID-19.

The rearrangement joins TRBV19 to TRBJ1-6; 8 bases fit TRBD1. The CDR3 covers 16 residues. Germline V gives CDR1 LNHDA, CDR2 SQIVND (reference sequence). Unmatched junction bases numbered 5, after V lost 4 bases and J lost 3 bases. DNA of the CDR3: TGTGCCAGTAGTACCGGACAGGGCCGCTATAATTCACCCCTCCACTTT. This codes for CASSTGQGRYNSPLHF.

This clone has just a few counts. The rearrangement uses TRBV28 and TRBJ2-3; 10 bases align to TRBD2. The CDR3 is made up of 14 amino acids. The germline CDR1 and CDR2 sequences are MDHEN and SYDVKM. Trimming cost V 8 bases and J 5 bases; bases outside gene matches: 7. The DNA for the CDR3 is TGTGCCAGCCAAACTAGCGGGGCCCGAGATACGCAGTATTTT. Its translation is CASQTSGARDTQYF.

The genes are TRBV5-4 and TRBJ2-5; 8 positions agree with TRBD2. The CDR3 is 16 amino acids. From germline, CDR1 is SGHNT and CDR2 YYREEE (reference sequence). The V gene end was trimmed by 2 bases and the J gene end by 2 bases; junction bases not matched to a gene: 8. The CDR3 reads CASSFGLAGNQETQYF. The CDR3, as DNA: TGTGCCAGCAGCTTTGGCTTAGCGGGGAATCAAGAGACCCAGTACTTC.

This clone is a singleton in its sample. This chain joins TRBV6-5 and TRBJ1-6; 9 nucleotides agree with TRBD1. V lost 7 bases to trimming and J lost 10 bases; unmatched junction nucleotides: 2. Germline V gene sequence: CDR1 MNHEY, CDR2 SVGAGI. This CDR3 region has 12 residues. CDR3 bases: TGTGCCAGCACAGGACAGGGGTCACCCCTCCACTTT. This gives the protein CASTGQGSPLHF.

The V and J genes are TRBV30 and TRBJ1-2; D is undetermined. Trimming stripped 0 bases from V and 2 bases from J, with 13 bases between. CDR1 is GTSNPN, CDR2 SVGIG, per germline (reference sequence). There are 15 residues in the CDR3. The CDR3 sequence is CAWSVGETVNYGYTF. The CDR3 coding sequence is TGTGCCTGGAGTGTAGGCGAAACAGTAAACTATGGCTACACCTTC. The whole variable domain, filled in from reference TRBV30 and TRBJ1-2, reads SQTIHQWPATLVQPVGSPLSLECTVEGTSNPNLYWYRQAAGRGLQLLFYSVGIGQISSEVPQNLSASRPQDRQFILSSKKLLLSDSGFYLCAWSVGETVNYGYTFGSGTRLTVV.

The chain combines TRBV9 with TRBJ1-6, with D maybe TRBD1 (5 bases). The CDR3 runs to 15 residues. In germline, CDR1 is SGDLS, CDR2 YYNGEE. Trimming stripped 0 bases from V and 9 bases from J, with 13 bases between. Here the CDR3 DNA reads TGTGCCAGCAGCGTAGAGGACACCTACCTTTCACCCCTCCACTTT. Translated, it gives CASSVEDTYLSPLHF.

V gene TRBV10-3 combines with J gene TRBJ1-2; no firm D call. CDR3 size: 15 residues. Germline values: CDR1 ENHRY, CDR2 SYGVKD. The germline V and J ends were trimmed by 0 bases and 6 bases, with 14 bases remaining between them. CDR3 amino acids: CAISESLLTLDGYTF. As DNA, the CDR3 is TGTGCCATCAGTGAGTCGTTGCTGACTCTCGATGGCTACACCTTC.